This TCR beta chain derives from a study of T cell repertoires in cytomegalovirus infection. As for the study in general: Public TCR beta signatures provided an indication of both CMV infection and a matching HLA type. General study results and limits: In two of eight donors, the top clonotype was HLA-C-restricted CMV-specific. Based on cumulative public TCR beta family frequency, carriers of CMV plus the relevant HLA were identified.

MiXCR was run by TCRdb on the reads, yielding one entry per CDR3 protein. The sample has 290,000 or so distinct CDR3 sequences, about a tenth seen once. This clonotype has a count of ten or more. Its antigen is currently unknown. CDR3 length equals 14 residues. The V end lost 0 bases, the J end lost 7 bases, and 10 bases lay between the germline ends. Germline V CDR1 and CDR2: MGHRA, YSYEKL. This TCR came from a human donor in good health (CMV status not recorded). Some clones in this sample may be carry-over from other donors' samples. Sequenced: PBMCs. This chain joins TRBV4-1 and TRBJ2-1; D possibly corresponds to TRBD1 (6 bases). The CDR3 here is CASSQDYRVNEQFF. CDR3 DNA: TGCGCCAGCAGCCAAGACTACAGGGTAAATGAGCAGTTCTTC.